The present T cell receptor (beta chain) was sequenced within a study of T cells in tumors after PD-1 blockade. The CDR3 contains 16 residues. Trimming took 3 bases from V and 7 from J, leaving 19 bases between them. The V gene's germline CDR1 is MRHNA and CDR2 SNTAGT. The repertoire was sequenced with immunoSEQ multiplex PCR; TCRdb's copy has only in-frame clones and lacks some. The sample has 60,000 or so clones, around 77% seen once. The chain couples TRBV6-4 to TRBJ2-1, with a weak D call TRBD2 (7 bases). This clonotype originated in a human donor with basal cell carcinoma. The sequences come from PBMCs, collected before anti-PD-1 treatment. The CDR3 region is CASSERWGGAENEQFF. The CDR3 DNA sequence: TGTGCCAGCAGTGAAAGGTGGGGGGGGGCCGAAAATGAGCAGTTCTTC.